This T cell receptor beta chain was captured in a study of T cells in Graves' hyperthyroidism and ophthalmopathy. Study-level results: Model-based prediction identified ophthalmopathy a median around 6.5 months prior to its onset. Peripheral blood also featured most of the thyroid clonotypes expanded above 0.001.

Participants, patients aged 18 to 65, had newly diagnosed hyperthyroidism with a duration under 2 months. CDR1 is SGHAT and CDR2 is FQNNGV in the germline V gene. There are 13 residues in the CDR3. Trimming took 8 bases from V and 5 from J; bases not matched to a gene: 7. This clonotype showed up just a few times. Its antigen is not identified. The source material, RNA transcripts, was used to amplify TCR beta CDR3 regions. Initially, a first-round RT-PCR of the TCR CDR3 employed the HTBI primer set. TCRdb used MiXCR to reprocess the multiplex PCR reads, holding one entry per CDR3 protein. The sample has just under 750,000 distinct CDR3 sequences, under 45% seen once.

Sequencing input: blood. The receptor's source is a woman aged 40 to 55 with Graves' hyperthyroidism. This chain joins TRBV11-2 and TRBJ2-5, with 8 bases lining up with TRBD2. CDR3 in amino acids: CASAASGWETQYF. The CDR3 DNA follows: TGTGCCAGCGCAGCTAGCGGGTGGGAGACCCAGTACTTC.